This TCR beta chain was captured in a study of T-cell reconstitution after alpha-beta-depleted transplantation in children. TCRbeta library preparation incorporated unique molecular identifiers. TCRdb re-analysed the PCR reads in MiXCR, keeping a single row per CDR3 protein. The sample carries 490,000 or so distinct CDR3 sequences, approximately 12% recorded once. In this sample, this clonotype turned up a few times. Trimming removed 4 bases from V and 5 bases from J; junction bases left unmatched: 8. This CDR3 is 15 amino acids long. The germline gives CDR1 MNHEY, CDR2 SVGEGT. The genes are TRBV6-2 or TRBV6-3 and TRBJ2-3, with TRBD2 identical over 8 bases. The TCR originated in a human donor who donated a stem cell graft to a child with combined immunodeficiency. This specimen was PBMCs from the stem cell graft donor, taken from the stem cell graft. CDR3 sequence reads: CASSSTSEELDTQYF. CDR3 nucleotide sequence: TGTGCCAGCAGTTCGACTAGCGAAGAGCTAGATACGCAGTATTTT.